This T cell receptor beta chain was captured in a study of control samples from healthy donors and cancer patients. Germline values: CDR1 SGHNT, CDR2 YYREEE (reference sequence). Trimming took off 4 bases at V and 7 bases at J, with 20 bases between the two ends. The CDR3 extends over 15 amino acids. Profiled with immunoSEQ multiplex PCR; TCRdb holds only in-frame clones, not every one. Of 70,000 to 80,000 clones listed, 75% to 90% are singletons. V and J are TRBV5-4 and TRBJ2-5; D possibly corresponds to TRBD2 (6 bases). Sequencing was performed on blood. The source of this sequence is a man between 50 and 59 years old in good health. Here the CDR3 DNA reads TGTGCCAGCAGCCAACCGGGACCCCTGGGAGGGACCCAGTACTTC. This encodes CASSQPGPLGGTQYF. The full variable domain, its missing parts supplied by reference TRBV5-4 and TRBJ2-5, is ETGVTQSPTHLIKTRGQQVTLRCSSQSGHNTVSWYQQALGQGPQFIFQYYREEENGRGNFPPRFSGLQFPNYSSELNVNALELDDSALYLCASSQPGPLGGTQYFGPGTRLLVL.